This T cell receptor beta chain was captured in a study of T-cell reconstitution after alpha-beta-depleted transplantation in children. Worth noting for this clonotype: Its antigen is still unknown.

Germline CDR1 SEHNR, CDR2 FQNEAQ (reference sequence). The CDR3 length is 17 residues. Trimming shortened V by 5 bases and J by 3 bases, and 20 bases separated the two germline ends. A TCRbeta library incorporating unique molecular identifiers was prepared. TCRdb re-called the PCR reads with MiXCR, one entry per CDR3 protein. The data contain 40,000 to 55,000 distinct CDR3 sequences, under 6.5% of them singletons. Study conclusions and caveats: At one year after transplant, newly produced T cells mostly accounted for T-cell counts and diversity.

This TCR derives from a female patient aged 2-9 years who had a stem cell transplant for aplastic anemia, so the T cells may come from the graft donor. Here the sequenced sample was PBMCs, mostly from graft donor cells, taken 60 days after TCRalphabeta/CD19-depleted stem cell transplant. V usage is TRBV7-9 and J usage is TRBJ2-1; a possible D gene is TRBD2 (6 bases). The CDR3 loop is CASSVLLGRGVYNEQFF. CDR3 sequence (DNA): TGTGCCAGCAGCGTCCTTCTAGGGCGGGGAGTCTACAATGAGCAGTTCTTC.